The 22 T cell receptor beta chains listed next were all sequenced from one sample in a study of monozygotic twins with inflammatory bowel disease. Using the 5' RACE reads, TCRdb records one entry per CDR3 protein without DNA. Its table lists a few hundred thousand distinct CDR3 sequences. Sequenced: blood. The receptors derive from a human donor with ulcerative colitis or Crohn's disease, or a healthy co-twin of an affected twin (not recorded which).

The chain is built from TRBV23-1 and TRBJ1-6. TRBV23-1 is an ORF for which the function is uncertain. This CDR3 is built from 16 residues. CDR3: CASSQKGGAYNSPLHF.

The rearrangement links TRBV5-6 to TRBJ2-7; TCRdb's assignment of TRBD1 cannot be checked, as there is no DNA. CDR3 length: 14 residues. Germline V gene lookup returns CDR1 SGHDT and CDR2 YYEEEE. The CDR3 spells CASSFGIAEDEQYF.

The chain is built from TRBV6-1 and TRBJ1-5; without DNA, the TCRdb call of TRBD1 cannot be checked. CDR1 and CDR2 from the germline V gene are MNHNS and SASEGT. The CDR3 spans 15 residues. CDR3 loop: CASSTGQGPNQPQHF.

This chain links TRBV5-1 with TRBJ2-3; the TCRdb call, TRBD1, lacks DNA for checking. The germline V gene has CDR1 SGHRS and CDR2 YFSETQ. This CDR3 is built from 15 residues. CDR3 in amino acids: CASSPVSGGEDTQYF.

The chain links TRBV25-1 to TRBJ2-7; TCRdb reports TRBD1, a call that lacks DNA to check it against. CDR1 MGHDK and CDR2 SYGVNS come from the germline V gene. The length of the CDR3 is 15 residues. This CDR3 is CASSVSQNRGYEQYF.

The chain is built from TRBV6-2 or TRBV6-3 and TRBJ1-5. The germline V gene has CDR1 MNHEY and CDR2 SVGEGT. CDR3 length equals 11 residues. CDR3 amino acids: CASGGVQPQHF.

This rearrangement joins TRBV6-5 to TRBJ2-1. From germline, CDR1 is MNHEY and CDR2 SVGAGI. This CDR3 has 15 amino acids. CDR3: CASSYLANSYNEQFF.

The V gene is TRBV12-3 or TRBV12-4, the J gene TRBJ2-5; the D call of TRBD1 rests on TCRdb alone, since no DNA is present to check it. This CDR3 spans 13 amino acids. This CDR3 is CASSLDRAGTQYF.

The chain carries TRBV29-1 and TRBJ1-2. This CDR3 contains 12 residues. Germline CDR1 SQVTM, CDR2 ANQGSEA. This chain's CDR3 is CSVHGSGYGYTF.

The chain joins TRBV3-1 to TRBJ2-2; TCRdb lists TRBD1, though no DNA is available to test this call. This CDR3 region has 16 residues. Germline V gene sequence: CDR1 LGHDT, CDR2 YNNKEL (reference sequence). CDR3 in amino acids: CASSEQSGTATGELFF.

Here the CDR3 reads CASSVAFARPGENGYTF. The rearrangement links TRBV9 to TRBJ1-2; TCRdb's D gene call, TRBD1, goes unchecked for lack of DNA. This CDR3 is 17 amino acids long. The V gene's germline CDR1 is SGDLS and CDR2 YYNGEE.

The chain links TRBV20-1 to TRBJ2-3; the D gene TCRdb calls, TRBD2, cannot be checked with no DNA. The CDR3 is 16 amino acids. Per germline, CDR1 DFQATT and CDR2 SNEGSKA (reference sequence). The CDR3 here is CSARGSMRGSTDTQYF.

The chain carries TRBV3-1 and TRBJ2-1; TCRdb reports TRBD2, a call that lacks DNA to check it against. CDR1 LGHDT and CDR2 YNNKEL come from the germline V gene (reference sequence). The CDR3 has 15 amino acids. The CDR3 sequence: CASSQGAGRSNEQFF.

This CDR3 reads CSAGQGEYTEAFF. This chain joins TRBV20-1 and TRBJ1-1; TCRdb selects TRBD1, and the lack of DNA leaves this call unchecked. The CDR3 sequence is 13 residues long. CDR1 is DFQATT and CDR2 is SNEGSKA in the germline V gene (reference sequence).

The chain combines TRBV5-5 with TRBJ2-1. Germline CDR1 SGHKS, CDR2 YYEKEE (reference sequence). The length of the CDR3 is 15 residues. CDR3 residues: CASSTYFGKDNEQFF.

The CDR3 sequence is CASSWGPTGSYEQYF. This rearrangement joins TRBV5-1 to TRBJ2-7. Looked up from germline, CDR1 is SGHRS and CDR2 is YFSETQ. The CDR3 loop spans 15 amino acids.

This chain connects TRBV12-3 or TRBV12-4 to TRBJ1-5; TCRdb lists TRBD1, though no DNA is available to test this call. This CDR3 has 14 amino acids. CDR3 region: CASSLRTAYQPQHF.

The chain carries TRBV5-1 and TRBJ2-7; the TCRdb call, TRBD2, lacks DNA for checking. The CDR3 is 16 residues long. From germline, CDR1 is SGHRS and CDR2 YFSETQ. The CDR3 loop is CASSLERGTPNYEQYF. The complete variable domain, with remaining parts taken from reference TRBV5-1 and TRBJ2-7, reads KAGVTQTPRYLIKTRGQQVTLSCSPISGHRSVSWYQQTPGQGLQFLFEYFSETQRNKGNFPGRFSGRQFSNSRSEMNVSTLELGDSALYLCASSLERGTPNYEQYFGPGTRLTVT.

The V and J genes are TRBV5-1 and TRBJ2-5; the TCRdb D gene call, TRBD1, has no DNA to confirm it. Germline values: CDR1 SGHRS, CDR2 YFSETQ. The CDR3 consists of 15 residues. CDR3 in amino acids: CASSLAAGGGETQYF.

The chain employs TRBV7-2 and TRBJ2-1. CDR1 is SGHTA and CDR2 is FQGNSA in the germline V gene. CDR3 length equals 14 residues. CDR3 in amino acids: CASSPSGWGKEQFF. The full variable domain, its missing parts supplied by reference TRBV7-2 and TRBJ2-1, is GAGVSQSPSNKVTEKGKDVELRCDPISGHTALYWYRQSLGQGLEFLIYFQGNSAPDKSGLPSDRFSAERTGGSVSTLTIQRTQQEDSAVYLCASSPSGWGKEQFFGPGTRLTVL.

The rearrangement uses TRBV2 and TRBJ1-6. CDR3 length equals 14 residues. From germline, CDR1 is SNHLY and CDR2 FYNNEI. CDR3 sequence: CASKRDGGNSPLHF. Together with reference TRBV2 and TRBJ1-6, the CDR3 gives the full variable domain: EPEVTQTPSHQVTQMGQEVILRCVPISNHLYFYWYRQILGQKVEFLVSFYNNEISEKSEIFDDQFSVERPDGSNFTLKIRSTKLEDSAMYFCASKRDGGNSPLHFGNGTRLTVT.

The rearrangement links TRBV20-1 to TRBJ2-7; TCRdb names TRBD1, which stays unverified in the absence of DNA. The V gene's germline CDR1 is DFQATT and CDR2 SNEGSKA (reference sequence). The CDR3 sequence is 17 residues long. The CDR3 loop is CSASGTWTGDGSYEQYF.